This entry lists 24 T cell receptor beta chains sequenced from one sample in a study of CD8 T cells in Susac syndrome. After extraction with the RNeasy kit, about 0.5 to 1 ug of the RNA was reverse transcribed using random hexamers. One entry per CDR3 protein results from TCRdb running MiXCR on the immunoSEQ multiplex PCR reads. The sample carries roughly 130,000 distinct CDR3 sequences, around 94% recorded once. The sample was CD8+ T cells from PBMCs. These TCRs come from a human donor with Susac syndrome.

J is TRBJ2-1 and V is TRBV19; TRBD1 matches 9 bases. Trimming removed 10 bases from V and 6 bases from J; junction bases left unmatched: 13. The CDR3 sequence is 15 residues long. CDR1 is LNHDA and CDR2 is SQIVND in the germline V gene (reference sequence). CDR3 protein: CATAGGTGSPNEQFF. The CDR3 DNA reads as TGTGCCACCGCGGGTGGGACAGGGTCCCCCAATGAGCAGTTCTTC.

This clonotype was detected only once. The chain combines TRBV4-1 with TRBJ2-5; no reliable D call. CDR3 size: 15 residues. Germline CDR1 is MGHRA and CDR2 is YSYEKL. Trimming took off 4 bases at V and 2 bases at J, with 14 bases between the two ends. Here the CDR3 reads CASSRSPEDQETQYF. The CDR3, as DNA: TGCGCCAGCAGCCGCTCCCCAGAGGATCAAGAGACCCAGTACTTC.

This chain joins TRBV21-1 and TRBJ1-5; TRBD1 is the table's D call, not checked against the DNA. TRBV21-1 is marked as a pseudogene. CDR3 size: 15 residues. DNA for the CDR3: TGTGCCAGCAGCACGACAGGGGGCTGGAGTCAGCCCCAGCATTTT. Amino acid sequence: CASSTTGGWSQPQHF.

The chain employs TRBV29-1 and TRBJ1-1; D unclear. The CDR3 is made up of 11 amino acids. The V end was cut by 3 bases, the J end by 7 bases, with 9 bases between. Germline CDR1 and CDR2: SQVTM and ANQGSEA. This CDR3 is CSVDRNFEAFF. CDR3 in DNA: TGCAGCGTTGATAGGAATTTTGAAGCTTTCTTT.

The chain joins TRBV19 to TRBJ1-1; no definite D call. Trimming removed 3 bases at V and 5 bases at J, with 13 bases between. This CDR3 contains 14 residues. Germline V gives CDR1 LNHDA, CDR2 SQIVND (reference sequence). CDR3 sequence (DNA): TGTGCCAGTAGTATGGGCACCACGGGGACTGAAGCTTTCTTT. Translated: CASSMGTTGTEAFF.

The V gene is TRBV5-6, the J gene TRBJ1-2, with 7 bases lining up with TRBD1. V lost 0 bases and J lost 4; bases outside the gene matches: 3. Germline loops: CDR1 SGHDT, CDR2 YYEEEE. This CDR3 comprises 14 residues. CDR3 amino acids: CASSLGQGVYGYTF. CDR3 DNA: TGTGCCAGCAGCTTGGGGCAGGGGGTCTATGGCTACACCTTC.

The V gene is TRBV29-1, the J gene TRBJ1-1; tentative D call: TRBD1 (5 bases). Germline CDR1 is SQVTM and CDR2 is ANQGSEA. CDR3 length: 12 amino acids. CDR3 sequence reads: CSAHTGNTEAFF. CDR3 in DNA: TGCTCGGCCCATACAGGGAACACTGAAGCTTTCTTT.

The chain uses TRBV29-1 and TRBJ2-7, with TRBD2 matching over 10 bases. V trimming: 7 bases; J trimming: 3 bases; junction bases outside the gene matches: 6. Germline V gives CDR1 SQVTM, CDR2 ANQGSEA. This CDR3 comprises 13 residues. CDR3 DNA: TGCAGCGCGGAAGCGGGGGGGGTCTACGAGCAGTACTTC. Encoded protein: CSAEAGGVYEQYF.

The chain is built from TRBV20-1 and TRBJ1-1, with a tentative D call TRBD1 (5 bases). This CDR3 has 17 amino acids. V was pared by 4 bases and J by 0 bases, with 21 bases between. The V gene's germline CDR1 is DFQATT and CDR2 SNEGSKA (reference sequence). The CDR3 sequence is CSAMRLKGTNLNTEAFF. The DNA of the CDR3 is TGCAGTGCTATGAGGTTAAAGGGGACCAACTTGAACACTGAAGCTTTCTTT.

The J gene is TRBJ2-1, the V gene TRBV6-2 or TRBV6-3; 8 nucleotides align to TRBD1. The V gene's germline CDR1 is MNHEY and CDR2 SVGEGT. The CDR3 is made up of 17 amino acids. V dropped 0 bases and J dropped 7; count of bases not matched to a gene: 11. Here the CDR3 DNA reads TGTGCCAGCAGTTACTCTCCCCGCAGGGGGCTTGAAAATGAGCAGTTCTTC. It is translated as CASSYSPRRGLENEQFF.

This chain connects TRBV29-1 to TRBJ2-1; D ambiguous. Germline values: CDR1 SQVTM, CDR2 ANQGSEA. Trimming removed 0 bases from V and 6 bases from J, with 9 bases in between. The CDR3 has 13 amino acids. CDR3 coding DNA: TGCAGCGTTGAAGAAATTTACAGCAATGAGCAGTTCTTC. Translation: CSVEEIYSNEQFF.

This rearrangement joins TRBV29-1 to TRBJ2-7; D perhaps matches TRBD1 (7 bases). Trimming took 3 bases from V and 4 from J, leaving 16 bases between them. This CDR3 spans 14 amino acids. Germline V gene sequence: CDR1 SQVTM, CDR2 ANQGSEA. DNA of the CDR3: TGCAGCGTTGAGGAGGGGGCGCCGCCATACGAGCAGTACTTC. This codes for CSVEEGAPPYEQYF.

V usage is TRBV7-2 and J usage is TRBJ2-5; 12 nucleotides align to TRBD2. The CDR3 contains 15 residues. Germline trimming cut 6 bases from V and 5 bases from J; bases unmatched to any gene: 7. CDR1 and CDR2 from the germline V gene are SGHTA and FQGNSA. CDR3 DNA: TGTGCCAGCAGTTCTAGCGGGGGGGCCGGGGAGACCCAGTACTTC. This translates into CASSSSGGAGETQYF.

J is TRBJ2-5 and V is TRBV7-6, with 9 bases fitting TRBD1. CDR3 length: 17 residues. V lost 5 bases to trimming and J lost 4 bases; unmatched junction nucleotides: 14. Germline V gene sequence: CDR1 SGHVS, CDR2 FNYEAQ. DNA of the CDR3: TGTGCCAGCAGCCCATACCCCGGGACAGGGTTTGTAGAGACCCAGTACTTC. Translated: CASSPYPGTGFVETQYF.

This chain connects TRBV7-9 to TRBJ2-3, with D possibly being TRBD1 or TRBD2 (5 bases each). CDR1 is SEHNR and CDR2 is FQNEAQ in the germline V gene (reference sequence). The CDR3 runs 12 residues. V lost 6 bases and J lost 6, with 10 bases in between. The CDR3 sequence: CASRGTPDTQYF. CDR3 nucleotides: TGTGCCAGCAGGGGGACCCCTGATACGCAGTATTTT.

Only one count was recorded for this clonotype. The chain is built from TRBV20-1 and TRBJ1-3; 7 bases fit TRBD1. With V trimmed by 6 bases and J by 0 bases, 5 bases remained unmatched. This CDR3 spans 14 amino acids. Germline assignment: CDR1 DFQATT and CDR2 SNEGSKA (reference sequence). CDR3 DNA sequence: TGCAGTGCGTACGACAGGGACTCTGGAAACACCATATATTTT. Its protein product is CSAYDRDSGNTIYF.

The J gene is TRBJ2-5, the V gene TRBV12-3 or TRBV12-4; 8 nucleotides match TRBD2. This CDR3 has 14 residues. V lost 3 bases and J lost 7; bases outside the gene matches: 7. DNA of the CDR3: TGTGCCAGCAGTTTCGGGGGGGAGATGGTGACCCAGTACTTC. It specifies CASSFGGEMVTQYF.

The rearrangement uses TRBV24-1 and TRBJ2-1; D perhaps matches TRBD1 (6 bases). This CDR3 is 12 amino acids long. CDR1 KGHDR and CDR2 SFDVKD come from the germline V gene. V was pared by 10 bases and J by 4 bases, with 10 bases between. CDR3 region: CATMDSYNEQFF. CDR3 nucleotides: TGTGCCACAATGGACAGTTACAATGAGCAGTTCTTC.

The chain couples TRBV12-5 to TRBJ1-2; D is unresolved. Germline loops: CDR1 LGHNT, CDR2 FRNRAP. The CDR3 spans 12 residues. The germline V and J ends were trimmed by 3 bases and 8 bases, with 10 bases remaining between them. The CDR3 DNA follows: TGTGCTAGTGGTTTCCCCGCGGCAGGCTACACCTTC. Its protein product is CASGFPAAGYTF.

The chain is built from TRBV24-1 and TRBJ2-1, with TRBD1 matching over 8 bases. V lost 3 bases and J lost 8; bases outside the gene matches: 2. Per germline, CDR1 KGHDR and CDR2 SFDVKD. This CDR3 comprises 13 residues. The CDR3 DNA sequence: TGTGCCACCAGTGATCAGGGGGCAGATGAGCAGTTCTTC. It codes for CATSDQGADEQFF.

The chain is built from TRBV13 and TRBJ2-3; perhaps TRBD2 as D (6 bases). Between the trimmed V and J ends, which lost 8 bases and 6 bases, there was a span of 15 bases. This CDR3 has 13 residues. Looked up from germline, CDR1 is PRHDT and CDR2 is FYEKMQ (reference sequence). The chain's CDR3 is CASSEGSPDTQYF. Written as DNA, the CDR3 is TGTGCCAGCTCGGAGGGCTCCCCGGATACGCAGTATTTT.

The rearrangement uses TRBV12-3 or TRBV12-4 and TRBJ2-3; D could derive from TRBD1 or TRBD2 (5 bases each). The CDR3 has 13 amino acids. Trimming left V 4 bases short and J 5 bases short, with 10 bases between. Written as DNA, the CDR3 is TGTGCCAGCAGTTCGAATGGGGGAGATACGCAGTATTTT. Protein product: CASSSNGGDTQYF.

The rearrangement links TRBV7-9 to TRBJ2-7; TRBD1 is a possible D gene (6 bases). V lost 5 bases and J 2 bases, leaving 19 bases between the germline ends. Germline V CDR1 and CDR2: SEHNR, FQNEAQ (reference sequence). CDR3 length equals 16 residues. CDR3 in DNA: TGTGCCAGCAGCCCCCCGTCCGGACAGTTCGCCTACGAGCAGTACTTC. This encodes CASSPPSGQFAYEQYF.

The chain joins TRBV29-1 to TRBJ1-5; maybe TRBD1 (5 bases). The V end was cut by 1 base, the J end by 5 bases, with 12 bases between. The CDR3 length is 14 residues. Looked up from germline, CDR1 is SQVTM and CDR2 is ANQGSEA. CDR3 protein: CSVEVGQGDQPQHF. DNA for the CDR3: TGCAGCGTTGAAGTTGGGCAGGGCGATCAGCCCCAGCATTTT.